Following are 26 T cell receptor beta chains from one sample sequenced in a study of cytomegalovirus exposure and HLA in healthy donors. The study ran its PCR with 60 Vbeta and 13 Jbeta primers. The method was immunoSEQ multiplex PCR; TCRdb's version includes in-frame clones alone and lacks a portion of them. The data show about 190,000 clones, approximately 87% seen once. Sequencing input: PBMCs. These receptors came from a man aged 25 to 40 in good health and CMV-seronegative.

The chain carries TRBV6-5 and TRBJ2-7, with D possibly matching TRBD2 (5 bases). Trimming left V 6 bases short and J 3 bases short, with 15 bases between. CDR1 MNHEY and CDR2 SVGAGI come from the germline V gene. CDR3 length equals 14 residues. The DNA of the CDR3 is TGTGCCAGCAGGACGACGCGGACTGACTACGAGCAGTACTTC. The encoded protein is CASRTTRTDYEQYF.

This chain uses TRBV7-9 with TRBJ2-6; D is perhaps TRBD1 (5 bases). Per the germline V gene, CDR1 is SEHNR and CDR2 is FQNEAQ (reference sequence). This CDR3 comprises 18 residues. The germline V and J ends were trimmed by 0 bases and 0 bases, with 12 bases remaining between them. CDR3 nucleotides: TGTGCCAGCAGCTTAGCGCACCAGGGTCCCTCTGGGGCCAACGTCCTGACTTTC. Protein product: CASSLAHQGPSGANVLTF.

V usage is TRBV4-3 and J usage is TRBJ2-7, with D perhaps matching TRBD1 (6 bases). Germline V gene data show CDR1 as LGHNA and CDR2 as YSLEER. The germline V and J ends were trimmed by 0 bases and 0 bases, with 12 bases remaining between them. CDR3 size: 16 residues. The CDR3 protein is CASSQEVDSYSYEQYF. For the CDR3, the DNA is TGCGCCAGCAGCCAAGAGGTGGACAGCTACTCCTACGAGCAGTACTTC.

The genes are TRBV6-5 and TRBJ2-3, with D perhaps matching TRBD1 (5 bases). CDR3 length equals 12 residues. Germline values: CDR1 MNHEY, CDR2 SVGAGI. The V and J ends lost 7 bases and 10 bases respectively, with 15 bases between them. The CDR3 region has the DNA TGTGCCAGCACCCAGGTAGAGACAGCGCAGTATTTT. It translates to CASTQVETAQYF.

The chain combines TRBV15 with TRBJ1-2; D perhaps matches TRBD1 (5 bases). This CDR3 has 16 amino acids. In germline, CDR1 is LNHNV, CDR2 YYDKDF (reference sequence). The V gene lost 0 bases and the J gene lost 4 bases, with 15 bases spanning the gap. CDR3 loop: CATSRDRATGVYGYTF. The CDR3 region has the DNA TGTGCCACCAGCAGAGATCGGGCTACAGGTGTCTATGGCTACACCTTC.

The chain uses TRBV18 and TRBJ2-2, with 7 bases matching TRBD1. The V and J ends lost 5 bases and 5 bases, in that order; junction bases with no gene match: 14. The CDR3 length is 17 residues. In germline, CDR1 is KGHSH, CDR2 LQKENI. CDR3 sequence reads: CASSSDRLPQGTGELFF. As DNA, the CDR3 is TGTGCCAGCTCATCGGACAGGCTCCCTCAGGGGACCGGGGAGCTGTTTTTT.

The rearrangement links TRBV7-8 to TRBJ2-7, with D possibly matching TRBD1 (7 bases). The CDR3 contains 15 residues. Germline V gene data show CDR1 as SGHVS and CDR2 as FQNEAQ. V was shortened by 2 bases and J by 4 bases, with 15 bases between the two germline ends. The CDR3 loop is CASSLWQTGRYEQYF. CDR3 bases: TGTGCCAGCAGCTTATGGCAGACAGGGAGGTACGAGCAGTACTTC. The complete variable domain, with remaining parts taken from reference TRBV7-8 and TRBJ2-7, reads GAGVSQSPRYKVAKRGQDVALRCDPISGHVSLFWYQQALGQGPEFLTYFQNEAQLDKSGLPSDRFFAERPEGSVSTLKIQRTQQEDSAVYLCASSLWQTGRYEQYFGPGTRLTVT.

In its sample, this clone was seen once. The J gene is TRBJ1-2, the V gene TRBV29-1, with TRBD1 matching over 10 bases. CDR1 SQVTM and CDR2 ANQGSEA come from the germline V gene. The length of the CDR3 is 13 residues. V was pared by 5 bases and J by 7 bases, with 7 bases of the junction left unmatched. In nucleotides, the CDR3 is TGCAGCGTTCCCGGACAGGGGGTTTTTGGCTACACCTTC. It is translated as CSVPGQGVFGYTF.

The sample holds one count of this clone. The chain joins TRBV28 to TRBJ1-5; D is unresolved. V was trimmed by 3 bases and J by 9 bases, leaving 18 bases between them. Germline CDR1 and CDR2: MDHEN and SYDVKM. This CDR3 has 15 residues. In nucleotides, the CDR3 is TGTGCCAGCAGTTTGGCTGGCGGGCGGATTCGGCCCCAGCATTTT. Translated, it gives CASSLAGGRIRPQHF.

The chain recombines TRBV28 with TRBJ1-3; no reliable D call. Germline CDR1 MDHEN, CDR2 SYDVKM. The CDR3 runs to 15 residues. Deletions cut 5 bases from V and 3 bases from J, with 14 bases between. The CDR3 coding sequence is TGTGCCAGCAGTCCTACGGAGTTCGGTGGAAACACCATATATTTT. As protein: CASSPTEFGGNTIYF.

V usage is TRBV5-1 and J usage is TRBJ2-1, with TRBD1 matching over 8 bases. The J segment lost 3 bases and the V segment lost 5 bases, leaving 7 bases of the junction unmatched. Looked up from germline, CDR1 is SGHRS and CDR2 is YFSETQ. This CDR3 spans 15 amino acids. The DNA for the CDR3 is TGCGCCAGCAGACCCGGGACAGGAGGCTACAATGAGCAGTTCTTC. As protein: CASRPGTGGYNEQFF.

The chain employs TRBV19 and TRBJ2-2; the match to TRBD2 covers 7 bases. This CDR3 is built from 13 residues. The V gene's germline CDR1 is LNHDA and CDR2 SQIVND (reference sequence). The trim removed 7 bases at V and 5 bases at J, leaving 4 bases unmatched. The CDR3 reads CASTVGGTGELFF. Here the CDR3 DNA reads TGTGCCAGTACCGTGGGGGGGACCGGGGAGCTGTTTTTT. Together with reference TRBV19 and TRBJ2-2, the CDR3 gives the full variable domain: DGGITQSPKYLFRKEGQNVTLSCEQNLNHDAMYWYRQDPGQGLRLIYYSQIVNDFQKGDIAEGYSVSREKKESFPLTVTSAQKNPTAFYLCASTVGGTGELFFGEGSRLTVL.

The rearrangement uses TRBV5-1 and TRBJ1-4, with D uncertain. Germline values: CDR1 SGHRS, CDR2 YFSETQ. With 4 bases removed from V and 4 bases from J, the gap between germline ends came to 11 bases. The length of the CDR3 is 14 residues. The CDR3 spells CASSRLSFNEKLFF. The CDR3, as DNA: TGCGCCAGCAGCCGACTCAGCTTTAATGAAAAACTGTTTTTT.

The J gene is TRBJ2-5, the V gene TRBV2; 8 nucleotides align to TRBD1. This CDR3 is built from 18 residues. V lost 6 bases and J lost 5; bases outside the gene matches: 20. The germline V gene encodes CDR1 SNHLY and CDR2 FYNNEI. The CDR3 loop reads CASSVGPPDRASWETQYF. For the CDR3, the DNA is TGTGCCAGCAGCGTGGGCCCCCCGGACAGGGCCTCTTGGGAGACCCAGTACTTC.

The rearrangement uses TRBV7-2 and TRBJ1-1; a possible D gene is TRBD1 (5 bases). V lost 4 bases, J lost 3 bases, and 18 bases lay in between. CDR3 length: 16 amino acids. The germline V gene encodes CDR1 SGHTA and CDR2 FQGNSA. The CDR3 reads CASSWSPRVFDTEAFF. The CDR3 bases are TGTGCCAGCAGCTGGTCTCCCAGGGTTTTTGACACTGAAGCTTTCTTT.

The CDR3 here is CASSSSGSYNEQFF. CDR3 in DNA: TGTGCCAGCAGTTCTAGCGGGAGCTACAATGAGCAGTTCTTC. V usage is TRBV28 and J usage is TRBJ2-1; the match to TRBD2 covers 10 bases. V dropped 4 bases and J dropped 3; count of bases not matched to a gene: 0. Germline assignment: CDR1 MDHEN and CDR2 SYDVKM. This CDR3 comprises 14 residues.

The chain couples TRBV11-3 to TRBJ2-1, with D possibly matching TRBD2 (6 bases). V dropped 5 bases and J dropped 9 bases, with 20 bases sitting between them. CDR1 SGHNT and CDR2 YENEEA come from the germline V gene. The CDR3 covers 15 residues. As DNA, the CDR3 is TGTGCCAGCAGCCCAACGGCCGGCGGGATTGGTGAGCAGTTCTTC. Its translation: CASSPTAGGIGEQFF.

The rearrangement links TRBV29-1 to TRBJ2-1; unclear D gene. Trimming took off 3 bases at V and 3 bases at J, with 3 bases between the two ends. The CDR3 spans 11 residues. Per the germline V gene, CDR1 is SQVTM and CDR2 is ANQGSEA. The CDR3 nucleotides read TGCAGCGTTGACGGCTACAATGAGCAGTTCTTC. Amino acid sequence: CSVDGYNEQFF.

The chain joins TRBV7-2 to TRBJ2-3, with 9 positions matching TRBD2. Germline CDR1 and CDR2: SGHTA and FQGNSA. With V trimmed by 7 bases and J by 5 bases, 10 bases remained unmatched. This CDR3 comprises 15 residues. The CDR3, as DNA: TGTGCCAGCAACCACATTCTTAGCGGGAGAGATACGCAGTATTTT. This encodes CASNHILSGRDTQYF.

On this clone: The same CDR3 can be traced to other DNA sequences in this sample. This sequence joins TRBV7-9 and TRBJ1-4; a possible D gene is TRBD1 (6 bases). CDR1 and CDR2 (germline): SEHNR, FQNEAQ (reference sequence). The V end was cut by 1 base, the J end by 5 bases, with 8 bases between. The CDR3 has 14 amino acids. The chain's CDR3 is CASSLGTVNEKLFF. CDR3 DNA: TGTGCCAGCAGCTTAGGGACAGTGAATGAAAAACTGTTTTTT.

Here the CDR3 reads CASSLRGASPYEQYF. The CDR3 DNA reads TGTGCCAGCAGCTTACGGGGGGCGAGCCCCTACGAGCAGTACTTC. The V call is TRBV11-2, the J call TRBJ2-7, with D perhaps matching TRBD2 (7 bases). V lost 2 bases, J lost 2 bases, and 13 bases lay in between. Germline V lookup: CDR1 SGHAT, CDR2 FQNNGV. The CDR3 length is 15 residues.

This clone was observed a single time. The rearrangement joins TRBV6-4 to TRBJ2-7; D is perhaps TRBD1 (6 bases). Germline CDR1 MRHNA, CDR2 SNTAGT. The V and J ends lost 7 bases and 3 bases respectively, with 16 bases between them. The CDR3 runs to 14 residues. CDR3 residues: CASNGVRGNYEQYF. CDR3 bases: TGTGCCAGCAACGGTGTCAGGGGAAACTACGAGCAGTACTTC.

The chain couples TRBV15 to TRBJ2-7, with a tentative D call TRBD1 (5 bases). V was shortened by 0 bases and J by 1 base, with 10 bases between the two germline ends. Germline-derived CDR1 and CDR2 are LNHNV and YYDKDF (reference sequence). The CDR3 totals 15 residues. Here the CDR3 reads CATSRDRQRSYEQYF. The CDR3 region has the DNA TGTGCCACCAGCAGAGATCGACAGCGTTCCTACGAGCAGTACTTC.

The V and J genes are TRBV18 and TRBJ1-5; D unresolved. The CDR3 length is 13 residues. The germline V and J ends were trimmed by 3 bases and 4 bases, with 7 bases remaining between them. CDR1 is KGHSH and CDR2 is LQKENI in the germline V gene. The CDR3, as DNA: TGTGCCAGCTCACCTTCGAGAAATCAGCCCCAGCATTTT. This gives the protein CASSPSRNQPQHF.

This clone was picked up one time. Other DNA sequences in this specimen translate into the identical CDR3. The V gene is TRBV2, the J gene TRBJ2-2; the D gene is possibly TRBD1 (6 bases). There are 13 residues in the CDR3. Trimming took 2 bases from V and 5 from J, leaving 6 bases between them. Germline values: CDR1 SNHLY, CDR2 FYNNEI. The CDR3 coding sequence is TGTGCCAGCAGTGAACAGGGGACCGGGGAGCTGTTTTTT. Translation gives CASSEQGTGELFF. Using reference TRBV2 and TRBJ2-2 for the parts outside the CDR3, the full variable domain is EPEVTQTPSHQVTQMGQEVILRCVPISNHLYFYWYRQILGQKVEFLVSFYNNEISEKSEIFDDQFSVERPDGSNFTLKIRSTKLEDSAMYFCASSEQGTGELFFGEGSRLTVL.

This clone was detected only once. This chain links TRBV6-6 with TRBJ1-1; perhaps TRBD1 as D (5 bases). The CDR3 runs to 14 residues. Trimming left V 7 bases short and J 1 base short, with 13 bases between. CDR1 MNHNY and CDR2 SVGAGI come from the germline V gene (reference sequence). CDR3 bases: TGTGCCAGCAACACACAGGAACGGAACACTGAAGCTTTCTTT. It codes for CASNTQERNTEAFF.